This T cell receptor beta chain was profiled in a study of response to subunit inactivated influenza vaccine. TCRdb reprocessed the RT-PCR reads via MiXCR and lists one record per CDR3 protein. The repertoire holds roughly 620,000 distinct CDR3 sequences, with around 11% as singletons. At least ten counts were recorded for this clonotype. In germline, CDR1 is MDHEN, CDR2 SYDVKM. The V end was cut by 7 bases, the J end by 0 bases, with 16 bases between. The CDR3 loop spans 16 amino acids. The same sample was also studied in work on T cells expressing NK-cell markers. That report notes: The authors made TCR beta cDNA libraries by 5'RACE template switching. This switching added a universal primer site and UMIs. Among CD8+ T cells from six donors, dominant NKG2C+ clonotypes accounted for 1.0-7.0%.

Sequences were derived from PBMCs from blood, sampled on the day of vaccination. This sequence joins TRBV28 and TRBJ1-5; D call uncertain. The receptor was derived from a man aged 45 to 65 who received an inactivated influenza vaccine. The DNA of the CDR3 is TGTGCCAGCAATGCTGTGGACCGCCTTAGCAATCAGCCCCAGCATTTT. Protein: CASNAVDRLSNQPQHF.